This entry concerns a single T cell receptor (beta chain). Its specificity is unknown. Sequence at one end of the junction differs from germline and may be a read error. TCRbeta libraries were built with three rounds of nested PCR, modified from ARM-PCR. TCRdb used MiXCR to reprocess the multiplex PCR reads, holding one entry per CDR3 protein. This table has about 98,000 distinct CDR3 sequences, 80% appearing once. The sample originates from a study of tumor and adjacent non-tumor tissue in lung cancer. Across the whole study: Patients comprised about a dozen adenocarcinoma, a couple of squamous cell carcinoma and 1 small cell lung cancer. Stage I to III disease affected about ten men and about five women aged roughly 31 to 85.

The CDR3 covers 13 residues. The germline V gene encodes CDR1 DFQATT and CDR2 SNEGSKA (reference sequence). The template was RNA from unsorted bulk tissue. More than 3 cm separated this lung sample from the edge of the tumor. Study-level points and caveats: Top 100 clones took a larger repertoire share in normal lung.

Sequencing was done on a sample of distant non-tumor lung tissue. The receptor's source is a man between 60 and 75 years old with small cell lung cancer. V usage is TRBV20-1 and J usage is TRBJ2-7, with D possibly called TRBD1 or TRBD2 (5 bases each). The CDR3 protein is CGAVRGVGYEQYF. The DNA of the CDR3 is TGCGGTGCTGTGAGGGGAGTGGGCTACGAGCAGTACTTC.